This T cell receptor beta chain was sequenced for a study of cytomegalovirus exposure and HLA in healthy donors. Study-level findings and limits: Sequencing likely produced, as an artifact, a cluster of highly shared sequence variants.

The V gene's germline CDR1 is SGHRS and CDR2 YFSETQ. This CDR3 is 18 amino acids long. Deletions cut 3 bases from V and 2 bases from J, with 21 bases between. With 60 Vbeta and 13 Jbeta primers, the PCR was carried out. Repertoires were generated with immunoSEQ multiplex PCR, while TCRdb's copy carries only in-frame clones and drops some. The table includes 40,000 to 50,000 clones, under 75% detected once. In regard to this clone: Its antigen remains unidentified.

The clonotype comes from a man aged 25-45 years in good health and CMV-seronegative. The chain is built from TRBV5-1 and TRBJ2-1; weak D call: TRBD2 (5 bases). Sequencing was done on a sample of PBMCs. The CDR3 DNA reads TGCGCCAGCAGCTCGACCACTCACAGCGGTGGGGCCTACAATGAGCAGTTCTTC. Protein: CASSSTTHSGGAYNEQFF.